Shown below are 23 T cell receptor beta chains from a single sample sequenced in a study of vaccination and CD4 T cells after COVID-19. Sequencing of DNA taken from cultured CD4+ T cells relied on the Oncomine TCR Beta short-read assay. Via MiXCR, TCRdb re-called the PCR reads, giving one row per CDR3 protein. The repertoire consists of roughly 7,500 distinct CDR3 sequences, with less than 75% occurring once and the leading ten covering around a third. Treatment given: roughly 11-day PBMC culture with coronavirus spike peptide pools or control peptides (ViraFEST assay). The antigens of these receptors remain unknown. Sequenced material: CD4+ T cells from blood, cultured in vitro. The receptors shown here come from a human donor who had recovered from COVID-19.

CDR3 sequence: CSARGGTSDQETQYF. CDR3 sequence (DNA): TGCAGTGCTAGGGGTGGGACTAGCGACCAAGAGACCCAGTACTTC. This sequence joins TRBV20-1 and TRBJ2-5; 10 bases are shared with TRBD2. The CDR3 sequence is 15 residues long. The V gene end was trimmed by 3 bases and the J gene end by 0 bases; junction bases not matched to a gene: 4. Germline CDR1 reads DFQATT; CDR2 reads SNEGSKA (reference sequence).

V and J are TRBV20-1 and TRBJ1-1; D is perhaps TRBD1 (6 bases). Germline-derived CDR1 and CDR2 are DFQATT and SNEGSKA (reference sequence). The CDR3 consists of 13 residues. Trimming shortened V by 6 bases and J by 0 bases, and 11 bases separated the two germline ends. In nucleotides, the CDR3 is TGCAGTGCCACCGGGACATTGAACACTGAAGCTTTCTTT. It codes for CSATGTLNTEAFF.

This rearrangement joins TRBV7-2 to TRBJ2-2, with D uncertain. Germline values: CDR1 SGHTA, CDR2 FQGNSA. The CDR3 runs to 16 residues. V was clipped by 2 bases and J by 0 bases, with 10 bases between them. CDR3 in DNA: TGTGCCAGCAGCTTATTCGGCGGCACGAACACCGGGGAGCTGTTTTTT. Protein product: CASSLFGGTNTGELFF.

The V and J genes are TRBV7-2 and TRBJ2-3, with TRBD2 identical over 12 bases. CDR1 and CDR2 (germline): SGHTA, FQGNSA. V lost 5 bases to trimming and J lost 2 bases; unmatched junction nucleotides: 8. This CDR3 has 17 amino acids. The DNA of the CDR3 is TGTGCCAGCAGCCATGCCGGACTAGCGGGGTACACAGATACGCAGTATTTT. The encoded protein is CASSHAGLAGYTDTQYF.

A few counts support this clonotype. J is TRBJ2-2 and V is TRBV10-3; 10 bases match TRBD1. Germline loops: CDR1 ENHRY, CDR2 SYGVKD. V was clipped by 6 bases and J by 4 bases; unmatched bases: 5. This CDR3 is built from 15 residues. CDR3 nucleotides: TGTGCCATCAGGGGGGACAGGGGAGTCACCGGGGAGCTGTTTTTT. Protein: CAIRGDRGVTGELFF.

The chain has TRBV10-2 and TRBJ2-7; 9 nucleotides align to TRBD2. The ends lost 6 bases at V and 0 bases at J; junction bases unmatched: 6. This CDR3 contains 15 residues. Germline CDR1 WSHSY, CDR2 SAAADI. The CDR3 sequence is CASRQTSGSSYEQYF. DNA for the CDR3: TGCGCCAGCAGGCAGACTAGCGGTTCCTCCTACGAGCAGTACTTC.

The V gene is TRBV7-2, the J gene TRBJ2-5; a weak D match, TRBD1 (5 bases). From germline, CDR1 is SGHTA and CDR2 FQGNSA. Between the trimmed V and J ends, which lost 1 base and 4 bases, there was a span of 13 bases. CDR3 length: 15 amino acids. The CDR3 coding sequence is TGTGCCAGCAGCTTAGGGCCAGGGCGTGGAGAGACCCAGTACTTC. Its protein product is CASSLGPGRGETQYF.

CDR3 sequence reads: CASSEPSPMAEKLFF. DNA for the CDR3: TGTGCCAGCAGTGAGCCCAGCCCTATGGCTGAAAAACTGTTTTTT. This chain uses TRBV25-1 with TRBJ1-4; D is undetermined. V was clipped by 3 bases and J by 7 bases, with 15 bases between them. The CDR3 totals 15 residues. In germline, CDR1 is MGHDK, CDR2 SYGVNS.

DNA for the CDR3: TGTGCCAGCAGCCCCCCGGGCGCGGGAGGGGGCAATGAGCAGTTCTTC. Protein sequence: CASSPPGAGGGNEQFF. V usage is TRBV5-4 and J usage is TRBJ2-1, with 9 bases fitting TRBD2. CDR1 SGHNT and CDR2 YYREEE come from the germline V gene (reference sequence). V lost 4 bases, J lost 6 bases, and 11 bases stayed unmatched. CDR3 length: 16 residues.

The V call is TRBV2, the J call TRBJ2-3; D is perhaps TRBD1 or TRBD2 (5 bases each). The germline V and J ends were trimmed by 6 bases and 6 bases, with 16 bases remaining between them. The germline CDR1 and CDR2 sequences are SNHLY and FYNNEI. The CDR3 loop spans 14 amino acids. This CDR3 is CASRFSLWGDTQYF. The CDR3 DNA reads TGTGCCAGCAGATTCTCCCTGTGGGGGGATACGCAGTATTTT.

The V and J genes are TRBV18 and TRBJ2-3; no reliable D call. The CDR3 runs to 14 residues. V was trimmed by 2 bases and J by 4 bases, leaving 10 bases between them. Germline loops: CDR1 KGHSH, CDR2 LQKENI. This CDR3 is CASSPVATSDTQYF. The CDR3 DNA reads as TGTGCCAGCTCACCAGTGGCGACCTCAGATACGCAGTATTTT.

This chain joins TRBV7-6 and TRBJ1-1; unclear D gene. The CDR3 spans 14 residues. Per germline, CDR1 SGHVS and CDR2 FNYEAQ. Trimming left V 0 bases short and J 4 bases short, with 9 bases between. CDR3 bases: TGTGCCAGCAGCTTAGCGTGGAGAGCCACTGAAGCTTTCTTT. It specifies CASSLAWRATEAFF.

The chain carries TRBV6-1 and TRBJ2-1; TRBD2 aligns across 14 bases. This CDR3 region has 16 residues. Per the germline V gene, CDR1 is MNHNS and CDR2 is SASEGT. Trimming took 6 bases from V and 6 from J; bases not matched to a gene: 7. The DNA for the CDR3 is TGTGCCAGCAGGGACGGGACTAGCGGGAGAGGCAATGAGCAGTTCTTC. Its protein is CASRDGTSGRGNEQFF.

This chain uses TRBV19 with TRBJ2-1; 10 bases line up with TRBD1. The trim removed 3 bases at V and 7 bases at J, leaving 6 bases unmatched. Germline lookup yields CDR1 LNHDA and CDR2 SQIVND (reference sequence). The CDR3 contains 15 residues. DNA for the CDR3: TGTGCCAGTAGTATTCCGGGACAGGGGTCGAATGAGCAGTTCTTC. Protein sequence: CASSIPGQGSNEQFF.

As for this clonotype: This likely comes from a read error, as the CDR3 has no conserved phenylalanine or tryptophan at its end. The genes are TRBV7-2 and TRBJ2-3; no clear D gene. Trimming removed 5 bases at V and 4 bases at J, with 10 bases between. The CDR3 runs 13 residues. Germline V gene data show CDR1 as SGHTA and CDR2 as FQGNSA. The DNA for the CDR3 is TGTGCCAGCAGCGTGATGGGTCCAGATACGCAGTATTTA. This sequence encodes CASSVMGPDTQYL.

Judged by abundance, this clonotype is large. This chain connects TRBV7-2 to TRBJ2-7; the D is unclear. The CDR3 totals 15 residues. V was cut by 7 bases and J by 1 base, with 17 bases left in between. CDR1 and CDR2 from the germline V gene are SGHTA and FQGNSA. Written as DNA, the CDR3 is TGTGCCAGCACTACGTATGGGCAGTCGTCCTACGAGCAGTACTTC. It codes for CASTTYGQSSYEQYF.

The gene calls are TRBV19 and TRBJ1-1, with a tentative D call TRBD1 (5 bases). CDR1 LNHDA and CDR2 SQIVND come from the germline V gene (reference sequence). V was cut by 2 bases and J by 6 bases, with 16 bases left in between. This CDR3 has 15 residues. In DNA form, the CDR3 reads TGTGCCAGTAGTATATTCTCCCACTTGGGACCTGAAGCTTTCTTT. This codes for CASSIFSHLGPEAFF.

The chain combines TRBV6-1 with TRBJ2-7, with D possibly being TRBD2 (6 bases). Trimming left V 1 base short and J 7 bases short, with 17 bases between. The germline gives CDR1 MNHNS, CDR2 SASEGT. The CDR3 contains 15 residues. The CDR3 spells CASSEVEGLLGEQYF. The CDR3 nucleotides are TGTGCCAGCAGTGAAGTGGAGGGTTTACTAGGGGAGCAGTACTTC.

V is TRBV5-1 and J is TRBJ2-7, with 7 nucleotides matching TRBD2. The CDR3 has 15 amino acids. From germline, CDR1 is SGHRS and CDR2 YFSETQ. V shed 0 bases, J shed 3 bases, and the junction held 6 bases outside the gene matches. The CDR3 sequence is CASSLEASGGYEQYF. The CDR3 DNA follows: TGCGCCAGCAGCTTGGAGGCTAGCGGAGGCTACGAGCAGTACTTC.

The CDR3 is CATYRALDGYTF. In nucleotides, the CDR3 is TGTGCCACCTACCGGGCTCTGGATGGCTACACCTTC. This chain joins TRBV28 and TRBJ1-2; D uncertain. This CDR3 contains 12 residues. Trimming pared 10 bases from V and 6 bases from J, leaving 15 bases between. Germline CDR1 and CDR2: MDHEN and SYDVKM.

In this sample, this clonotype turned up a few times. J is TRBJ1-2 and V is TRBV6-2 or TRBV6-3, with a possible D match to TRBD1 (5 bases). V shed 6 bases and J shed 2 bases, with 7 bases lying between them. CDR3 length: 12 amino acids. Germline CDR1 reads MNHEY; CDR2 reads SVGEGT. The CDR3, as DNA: TGTGCCAGCAGAGAGGGGAACTATGGCTACACCTTC. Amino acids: CASREGNYGYTF.

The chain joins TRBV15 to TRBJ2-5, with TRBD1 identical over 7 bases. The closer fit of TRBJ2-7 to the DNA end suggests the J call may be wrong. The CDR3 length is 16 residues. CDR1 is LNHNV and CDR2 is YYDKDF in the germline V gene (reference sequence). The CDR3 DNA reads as TGTGCCACCAGCAGAGATATTATGGGACAGAGCTACGAGCAGTACTTC. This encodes CATSRDIMGQSYEQYF.

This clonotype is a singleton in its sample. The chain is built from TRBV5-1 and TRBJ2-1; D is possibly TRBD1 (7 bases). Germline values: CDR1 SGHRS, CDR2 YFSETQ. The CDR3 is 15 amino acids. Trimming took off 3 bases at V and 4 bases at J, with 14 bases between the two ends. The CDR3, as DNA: TGCGCCAGCAGCTCAGGGGGGTCGGGTTACAATGAGCAGTTCTTC. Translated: CASSSGGSGYNEQFF.